This T cell receptor (beta chain) was identified during a study of blood T cells in healthy people across ages. Study details: Per every two T cells, about one barcoded beta molecule was captured by template switching. Whole-study results and caveats: A roughly linear fall in TCR beta diversity per million T cells was seen with increasing age.

V was pared by 8 bases and J by 4 bases, with 20 bases between. Germline CDR1 and CDR2: MNHEY and SVGEGT. The CDR3 length is 15 residues. A sample-barcoded 5' primer and a J-beta primer mix were used in a second PCR of about 7 to 12 cycles. From the 5' RACE reads, TCRdb called clonotypes with MiXCR, one entry per CDR3 protein. The data hold over a million distinct CDR3 sequences, with 40% to 45% observed a single time. Concerning this clonotype: Its antigen is currently unknown.

Sequencing input: blood. The TCR sequence derives from a woman younger than 35 in good health. V usage is TRBV6-2 or TRBV6-3 and J usage is TRBJ1-1, with a weak D call TRBD1 (5 bases). The CDR3 loop is CASLTGGSARTEAFF. As DNA, the CDR3 is TGTGCCAGCCTAACTGGGGGTTCCGCGCGCACTGAAGCTTTCTTT.